One and the same sample provided the 9 T cell receptor beta chains below, sequenced in a study of stem cell transplantation in POMP-related autoinflammatory disease. Profiling relied on immunoSEQ multiplex PCR, and the TCRdb table lists in-frame clones only, not all of them. The repertoire holds tens of thousands of clones, with roughly 90% as singletons. The input for sequencing was CD4+ T cells from PBMCs, taken after stem cell transplantation. The receptors stem from a human patient with POMP-related autoinflammation and immune dysregulation (PRAID). Some T cells may be provided by the graft donor.

The rearrangement uses TRBV18 and TRBJ2-1; unclear D gene. The ends were cut back, 2 bases at V and 5 bases at J, with 10 bases in the middle. This CDR3 region has 14 residues. CDR1 is KGHSH, CDR2 LQKENI, per germline. CDR3 nucleotide sequence: TGTGCCAGCTCACCAGGGCGGATTGACAATGAGCAGTTCTTC. Translation gives CASSPGRIDNEQFF.

The chain uses TRBV28 and TRBJ2-7; D perhaps matches TRBD1 (6 bases). Germline V gene sequence: CDR1 MDHEN, CDR2 SYDVKM. The ends were cut back, 5 bases at V and 0 bases at J, with 11 bases in the middle. The CDR3 totals 14 residues. The CDR3 nucleotides read TGTGCCAGCAGTGAACAGGGTGGCTCCTACGAGCAGTACTTC. Translation: CASSEQGGSYEQYF. Full variable domain (remainder filled in from reference TRBV28 and TRBJ2-7): DVKVTQSSRYLVKRTGEKVFLECVQDMDHENMFWYRQDPGLGLRLIYFSYDVKMKEKGDIPEGYSVSREKKERFSLILESASTNQTSMYLCASSEQGGSYEQYFGPGTRLTVT.

This clone was observed a single time. The rearrangement uses TRBV5-1 and TRBJ1-3, with 7 positions matching TRBD1. CDR1 and CDR2 (germline): SGHRS, YFSETQ. The CDR3 contains 16 residues. V gave up 0 bases and J gave up 0 bases; unmatched junction bases: 3. The CDR3 nucleotides read TGCGCCAGCAGCTTGGTGGGACAGAACTCTGGAAACACCATATATTTT. Amino acid sequence: CASSLVGQNSGNTIYF.

This chain links TRBV14 with TRBJ2-4; D not certain. V gave up 2 bases and J gave up 2 bases, with 7 bases separating them. CDR1 and CDR2 from the germline V gene are SGHDN and FVKESK. This CDR3 comprises 14 residues. DNA for the CDR3: TGTGCCAGCAGCCAACTAGGCACCAAAAACATTCAGTACTTC. Translated, it gives CASSQLGTKNIQYF.

The sample holds one count of this clone. The chain couples TRBV4-1 to TRBJ2-3; 7 bases match TRBD1. V shed 4 bases and J 0 bases; nucleotides not matched to a gene: 4. This CDR3 comprises 15 residues. The germline CDR1 and CDR2 sequences are MGHRA and YSYEKL. The CDR3 loop reads CASSRSTGSTDTQYF. DNA of the CDR3: TGCGCCAGCAGCCGATCGACAGGGAGCACAGATACGCAGTATTTT.

The J gene is TRBJ1-3, the V gene TRBV21-1. TRBV21-1 is a listed pseudogene. The CDR3 contains 14 residues. In nucleotides, the CDR3 is TGTGTCCTTGTGTGTGGGGGCTCTGGAAACACCATATATTTT. Its translation: CVLVCGGSGNTIYF.

The CDR3 region is CASSLNRGFDYEQYF. The CDR3 nucleotides read TGCGCCAGCAGCTTGAACAGGGGGTTCGACTACGAGCAGTACTTC. The chain recombines TRBV5-1 with TRBJ2-7, with 8 bases lining up with TRBD1. The CDR3 runs to 15 residues. The V gene's germline CDR1 is SGHRS and CDR2 YFSETQ. The junction had 6 bases not matched to a gene; V was cut back by 1 base and J by 3 bases.

This chain links TRBV28 with TRBJ2-1; 13 bases fit TRBD2. Trimming at V came to 6 bases and at J to 8 bases, leaving 10 bases not matched to a gene. CDR1 is MDHEN, CDR2 SYDVKM, per germline. The length of the CDR3 is 16 residues. DNA for the CDR3: TGTGCCAGCAGCTCCCGACCGGGACTAGCGGGACATGAGCAGTTCTTC. The encoded protein is CASSSRPGLAGHEQFF.

This clone was observed once. The chain links TRBV3-1 (or the pseudogene TRBV3-2) to TRBJ2-5; TRBD2 matches 7 bases. This CDR3 is 14 amino acids long. Germline trimming cut 0 bases from V and 4 bases from J; bases unmatched to any gene: 2. CDR1 is LGHDT, CDR2 YNNKEL, per germline (reference sequence). The CDR3: CASSQDRGRETQYF. CDR3 in DNA: TGTGCCAGCAGCCAAGATCGCGGGAGAGAGACCCAGTACTTC.